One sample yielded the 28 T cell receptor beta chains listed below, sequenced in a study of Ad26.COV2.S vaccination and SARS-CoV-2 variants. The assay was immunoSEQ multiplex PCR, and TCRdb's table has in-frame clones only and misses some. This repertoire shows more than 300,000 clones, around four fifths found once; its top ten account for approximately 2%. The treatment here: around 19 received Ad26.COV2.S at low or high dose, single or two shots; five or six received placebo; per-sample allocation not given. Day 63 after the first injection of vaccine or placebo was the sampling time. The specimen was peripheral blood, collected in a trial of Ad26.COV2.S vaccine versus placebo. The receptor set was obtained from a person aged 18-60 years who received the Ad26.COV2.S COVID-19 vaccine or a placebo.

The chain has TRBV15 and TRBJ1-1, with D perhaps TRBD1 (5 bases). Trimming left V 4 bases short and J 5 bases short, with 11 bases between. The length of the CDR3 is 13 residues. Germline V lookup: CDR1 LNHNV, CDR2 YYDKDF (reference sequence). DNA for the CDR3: TGTGCCACCAGCACTAGACAGAGGACTGAAGCTTTCTTT. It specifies CATSTRQRTEAFF.

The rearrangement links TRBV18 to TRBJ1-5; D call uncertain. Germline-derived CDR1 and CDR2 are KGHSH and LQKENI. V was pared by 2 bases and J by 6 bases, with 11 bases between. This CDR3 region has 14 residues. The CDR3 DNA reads TGTGCCAGCTCACCAACGGCAGGAGGTCAGCCCCAGCATTTT. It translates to CASSPTAGGQPQHF. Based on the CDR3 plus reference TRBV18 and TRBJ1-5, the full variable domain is NAGVMQNPRHLVRRRGQEARLRCSPMKGHSHVYWYRQLPEEGLKFMVYLQKENIIDESGMPKERFSAEFPKEGPSILRIQQVVRGDSAAYFCASSPTAGGQPQHFGDGTRLSIL.

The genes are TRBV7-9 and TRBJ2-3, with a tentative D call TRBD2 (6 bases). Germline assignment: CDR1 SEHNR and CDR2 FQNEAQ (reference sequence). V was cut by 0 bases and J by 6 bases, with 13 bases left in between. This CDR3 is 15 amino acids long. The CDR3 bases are TGTGCCAGCAGCTTAGCCGGGGCAGGAGGGGATACGCAGTATTTT. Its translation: CASSLAGAGGDTQYF. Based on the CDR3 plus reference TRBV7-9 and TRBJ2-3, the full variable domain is DTGVSQNPRHKITKRGQNVTFRCDPISEHNRLYWYRQTLGQGPEFLTYFQNEAQLEKSRLLSDRFSAERPKGSFSTLEIQRTEQGDSAMYLCASSLAGAGGDTQYFGPGTRLTVL.

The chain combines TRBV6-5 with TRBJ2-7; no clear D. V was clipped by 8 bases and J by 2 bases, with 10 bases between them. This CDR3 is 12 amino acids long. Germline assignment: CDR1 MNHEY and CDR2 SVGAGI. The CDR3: CASGSWTYEQYF. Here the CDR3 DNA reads TGTGCCAGCGGCTCGTGGACCTACGAGCAGTACTTC.

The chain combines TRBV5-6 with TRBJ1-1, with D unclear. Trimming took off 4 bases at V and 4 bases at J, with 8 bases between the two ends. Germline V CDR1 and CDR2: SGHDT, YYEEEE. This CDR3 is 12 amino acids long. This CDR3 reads CASSPRTTEAFF. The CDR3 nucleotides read TGTGCCAGCAGCCCCAGGACCACTGAAGCTTTCTTT.

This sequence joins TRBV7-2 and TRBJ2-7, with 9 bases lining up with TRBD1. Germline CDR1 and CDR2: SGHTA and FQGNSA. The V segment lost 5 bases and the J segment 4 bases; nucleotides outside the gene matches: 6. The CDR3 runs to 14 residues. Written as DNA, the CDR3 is TGTGCCAGCAGCCCCGGGACAGGGTCTTACGAGCAGTACTTC. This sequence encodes CASSPGTGSYEQYF.

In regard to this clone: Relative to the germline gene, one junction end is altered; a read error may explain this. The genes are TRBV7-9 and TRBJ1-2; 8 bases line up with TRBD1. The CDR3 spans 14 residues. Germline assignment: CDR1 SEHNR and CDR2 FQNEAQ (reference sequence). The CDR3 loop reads CASSRMGSGGPFSF. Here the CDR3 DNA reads TGTGCCAGCAGCAGAATGGGGTCAGGGGGCCCTTTCTCCTTC.

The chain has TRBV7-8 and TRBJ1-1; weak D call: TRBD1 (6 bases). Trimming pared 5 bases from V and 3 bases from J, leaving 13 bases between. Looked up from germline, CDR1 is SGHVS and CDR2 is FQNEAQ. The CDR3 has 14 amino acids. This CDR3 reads CASSAGTQDTEAFF. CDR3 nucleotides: TGTGCCAGCAGCGCGGGGACACAAGACACTGAAGCTTTCTTT.

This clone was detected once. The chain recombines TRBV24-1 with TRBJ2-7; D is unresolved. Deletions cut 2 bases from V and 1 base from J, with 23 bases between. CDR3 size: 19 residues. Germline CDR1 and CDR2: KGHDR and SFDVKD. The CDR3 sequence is CATSDSLLLPGQGSYEQYF. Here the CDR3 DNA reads TGTGCCACCAGTGATTCTCTCCTTCTCCCAGGCCAAGGGTCCTACGAGCAGTACTTC.

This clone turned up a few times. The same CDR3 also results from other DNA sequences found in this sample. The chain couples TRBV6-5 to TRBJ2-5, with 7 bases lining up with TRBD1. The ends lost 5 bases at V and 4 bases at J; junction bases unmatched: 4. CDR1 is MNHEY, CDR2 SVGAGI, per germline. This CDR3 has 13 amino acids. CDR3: CASSRTGGETQYF. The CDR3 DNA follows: TGTGCCAGCAGTCGGACAGGAGGAGAGACCCAGTACTTC.

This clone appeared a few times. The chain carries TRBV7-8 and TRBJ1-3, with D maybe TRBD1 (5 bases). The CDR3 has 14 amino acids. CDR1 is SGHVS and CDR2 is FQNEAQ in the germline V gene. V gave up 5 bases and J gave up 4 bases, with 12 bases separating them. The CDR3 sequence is CASSTGLWGNTIYF. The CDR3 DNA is TGTGCCAGCAGCACGGGACTGTGGGGAAACACCATATATTTT.

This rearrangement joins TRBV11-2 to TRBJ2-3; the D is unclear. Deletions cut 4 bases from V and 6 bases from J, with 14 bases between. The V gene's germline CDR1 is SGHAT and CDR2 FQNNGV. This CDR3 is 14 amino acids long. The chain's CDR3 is CASSSPRSDDTQYF. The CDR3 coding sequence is TGTGCCAGCAGCTCACCTAGGAGCGACGATACGCAGTATTTT.

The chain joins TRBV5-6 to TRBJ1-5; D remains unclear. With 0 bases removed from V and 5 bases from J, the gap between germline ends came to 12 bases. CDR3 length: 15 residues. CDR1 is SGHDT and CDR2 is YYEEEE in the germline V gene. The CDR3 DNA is TGTGCCAGCAGCTTGGGGAGACATCCCTATCAGCCCCAGCATTTT. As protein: CASSLGRHPYQPQHF. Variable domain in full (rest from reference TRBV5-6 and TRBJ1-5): DAGVTQSPTHLIKTRGQQVTLRCSPKSGHDTVSWYQQALGQGPQFIFQYYEEEERQRGNFPDRFSGHQFPNYSSELNVNALLLGDSALYLCASSLGRHPYQPQHFGDGTRLSIL.

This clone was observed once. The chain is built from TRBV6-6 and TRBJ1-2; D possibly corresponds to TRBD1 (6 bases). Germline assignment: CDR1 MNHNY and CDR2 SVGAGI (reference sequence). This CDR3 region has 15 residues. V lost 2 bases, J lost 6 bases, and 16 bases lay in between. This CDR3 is CASSYLAGGADGYTF. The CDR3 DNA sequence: TGTGCCAGCAGTTACCTCGCGGGGGGGGCGGATGGCTACACCTTC.

CDR3: CATSRGGTVGTYEQYF. Written as DNA, the CDR3 is TGTGCCACCAGCAGAGGGGGGACAGTAGGTACCTACGAGCAGTACTTC. V is TRBV15 and J is TRBJ2-7; 7 bases align to TRBD1. The CDR3 contains 16 residues. Germline values: CDR1 LNHNV, CDR2 YYDKDF (reference sequence). J was trimmed by 2 bases and V by 1 base; bases with no gene match: 8.

DNA of the CDR3: TGTGCCAGCAGCTCGATACTCCGGGACAGGGACGGTCAGCCCCAGCATTTT. It encodes CASSSILRDRDGQPQHF. This chain links TRBV5-6 with TRBJ1-5, with TRBD1 matching 9 bases. This CDR3 spans 17 amino acids. Germline V gene lookup returns CDR1 SGHDT and CDR2 YYEEEE. The trim removed 3 bases at V and 6 bases at J, leaving 13 bases unmatched.

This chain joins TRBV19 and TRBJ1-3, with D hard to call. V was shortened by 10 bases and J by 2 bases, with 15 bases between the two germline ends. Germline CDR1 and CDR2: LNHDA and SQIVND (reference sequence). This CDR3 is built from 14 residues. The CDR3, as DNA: TGTGCCACCAGAACCGAGAGGGCTGGAAACACCATATATTTT. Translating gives CATRTERAGNTIYF.

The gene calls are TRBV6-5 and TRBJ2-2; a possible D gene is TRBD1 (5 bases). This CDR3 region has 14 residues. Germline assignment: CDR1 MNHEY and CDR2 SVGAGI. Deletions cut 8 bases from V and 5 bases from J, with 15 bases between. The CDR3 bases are TGTGCCAGCGAGGAAGGGGCTCGAACCGGGGAGCTGTTTTTT. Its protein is CASEEGARTGELFF.

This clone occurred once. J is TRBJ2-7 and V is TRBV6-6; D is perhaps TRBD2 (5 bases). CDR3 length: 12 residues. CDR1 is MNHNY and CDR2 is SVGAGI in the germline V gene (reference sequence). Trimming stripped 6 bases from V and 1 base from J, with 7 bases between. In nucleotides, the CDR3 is TGTGCCAGCAGCGGGGTATCCTACGAGCAGTACTTC. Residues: CASSGVSYEQYF.

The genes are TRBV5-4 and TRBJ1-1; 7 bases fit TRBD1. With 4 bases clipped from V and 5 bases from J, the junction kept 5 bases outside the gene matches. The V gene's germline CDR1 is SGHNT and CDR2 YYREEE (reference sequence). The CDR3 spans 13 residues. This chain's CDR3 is CASSGSGGTEAFF. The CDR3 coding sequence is TGTGCCAGCAGCGGATCAGGGGGAACTGAAGCTTTCTTT.

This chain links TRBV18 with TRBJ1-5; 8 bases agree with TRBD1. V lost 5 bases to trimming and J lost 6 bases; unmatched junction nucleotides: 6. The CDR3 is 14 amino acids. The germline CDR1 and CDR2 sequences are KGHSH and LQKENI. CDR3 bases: TGTGCCAGCTCAACGACAGGGGAGGTTCAGCCCCAGCATTTT. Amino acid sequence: CASSTTGEVQPQHF.

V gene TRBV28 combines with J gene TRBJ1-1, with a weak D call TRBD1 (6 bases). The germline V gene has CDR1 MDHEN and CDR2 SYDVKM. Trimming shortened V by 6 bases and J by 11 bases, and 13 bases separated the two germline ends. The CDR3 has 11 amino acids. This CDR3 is CASRKQGGAFF. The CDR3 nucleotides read TGTGCCAGCAGGAAACAGGGAGGGGCTTTCTTT.

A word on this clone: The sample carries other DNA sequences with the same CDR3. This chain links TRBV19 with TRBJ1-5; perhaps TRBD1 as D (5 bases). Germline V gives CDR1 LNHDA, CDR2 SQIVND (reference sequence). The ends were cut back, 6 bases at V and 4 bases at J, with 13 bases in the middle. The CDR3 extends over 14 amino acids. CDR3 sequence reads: CASSAGTGNQPQHF. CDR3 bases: TGTGCCAGTAGCGCAGGGACGGGAAATCAGCCCCAGCATTTT.

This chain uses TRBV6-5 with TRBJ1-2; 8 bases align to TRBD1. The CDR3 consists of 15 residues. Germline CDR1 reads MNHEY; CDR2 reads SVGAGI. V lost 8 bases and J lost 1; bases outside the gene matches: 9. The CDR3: CASCQDRAFNYGYTF. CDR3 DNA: TGTGCCAGCTGCCAGGACAGGGCATTTAACTATGGCTACACCTTC.

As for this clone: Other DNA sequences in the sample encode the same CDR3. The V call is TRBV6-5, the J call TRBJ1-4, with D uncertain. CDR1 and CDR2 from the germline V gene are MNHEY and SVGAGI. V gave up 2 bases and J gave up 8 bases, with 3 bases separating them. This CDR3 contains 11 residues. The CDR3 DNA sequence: TGTGCCAGCAGTTACGGGGAAAAACTGTTTTTT. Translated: CASSYGEKLFF.

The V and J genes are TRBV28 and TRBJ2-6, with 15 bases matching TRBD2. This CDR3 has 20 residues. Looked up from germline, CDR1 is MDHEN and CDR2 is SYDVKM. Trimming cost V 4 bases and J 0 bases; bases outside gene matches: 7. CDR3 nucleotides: TGTGCCAGCAGTTCCCGTGGGACTAGCGGGGGGTTCTCTGGGGCCAACGTCCTGACTTTC. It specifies CASSSRGTSGGFSGANVLTF.

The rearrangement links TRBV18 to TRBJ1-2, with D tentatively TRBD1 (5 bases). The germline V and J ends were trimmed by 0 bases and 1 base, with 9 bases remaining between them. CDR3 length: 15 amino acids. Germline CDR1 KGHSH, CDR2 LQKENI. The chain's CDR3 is CASSPPDRLNYGYTF. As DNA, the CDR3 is TGTGCCAGCTCACCACCTGACAGACTTAACTATGGCTACACCTTC.

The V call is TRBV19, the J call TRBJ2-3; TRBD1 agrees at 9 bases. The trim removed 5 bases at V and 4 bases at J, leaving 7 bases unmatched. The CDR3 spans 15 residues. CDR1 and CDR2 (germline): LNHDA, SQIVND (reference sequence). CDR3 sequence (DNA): TGTGCCAGTAGTGTCACCGGGACAGGGTCAGATACGCAGTATTTT. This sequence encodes CASSVTGTGSDTQYF.